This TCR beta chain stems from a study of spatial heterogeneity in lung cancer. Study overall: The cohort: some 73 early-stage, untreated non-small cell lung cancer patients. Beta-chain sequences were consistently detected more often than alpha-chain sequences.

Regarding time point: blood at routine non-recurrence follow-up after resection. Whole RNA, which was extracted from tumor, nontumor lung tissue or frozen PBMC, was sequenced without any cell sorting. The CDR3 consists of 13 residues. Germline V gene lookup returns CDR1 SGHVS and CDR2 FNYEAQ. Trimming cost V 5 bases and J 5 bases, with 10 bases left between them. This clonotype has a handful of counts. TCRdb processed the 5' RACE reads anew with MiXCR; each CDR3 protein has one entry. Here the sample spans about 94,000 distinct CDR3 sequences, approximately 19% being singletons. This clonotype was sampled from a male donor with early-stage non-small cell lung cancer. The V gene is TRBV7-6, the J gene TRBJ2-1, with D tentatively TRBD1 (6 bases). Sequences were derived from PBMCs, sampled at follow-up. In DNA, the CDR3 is TGTGCCAGCAGCGTGGGACAAAACAATGAGCAGTTCTTC. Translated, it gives CASSVGQNNEQFF.